This entry lists 24 T cell receptor beta chains sequenced from one sample in a study of preoperative IRX-2 immunotherapy in early breast cancer (dated by TCRdb to the late 2010s). Taken with the paper, the label for treatment or condition translates to: preoperative locoregional IRX-2 cytokine immunotherapy. Library generation was performed with the immunoSEQ multiplex PCR assay. TCRdb provides this immuneACCESS table in a form limited to in-frame rearrangements. Some clones are lacking; in checked studies, under half of them reflect an unresolved V gene, and why the rest are absent is not known. Here the sample has 15,000 to 25,000 clones; over 80% occur a single time. The ten largest clonotypes hold over 1% of the sample. The input for sequencing was lymph node tissue, taken after IRX-2 immunotherapy. The receptor set was obtained from a human donor with breast cancer.

V gene TRBV6-8 combines with J gene TRBJ1-5, with D possibly TRBD1 on 5 matching bases. V gave up 4 bases and J gave up 3 bases, with 10 bases separating them. The length of the CDR3 is 14 residues. Germline CDR1 is MNHGY and CDR2 is SAAAGT. The CDR3 DNA is TGTGCCAGCAGTTCATGGGGCAACAATCAGCCCCAGCATTTT. Protein product: CASSSWGNNQPQHF.

This chain joins TRBV6-4 and TRBJ2-7, with D unclear. V was trimmed by 11 bases and J by 4 bases, leaving 12 bases between them. The CDR3 contains 11 residues. Germline loops: CDR1 MRHNA, CDR2 SNTAGT. The CDR3, as DNA: TGTGCCGTAGGTCCTTTTTACGAGCAGTACTTC. Translating it yields CAVGPFYEQYF.

The V gene is TRBV5-1, the J gene TRBJ2-5; no firm D call. Germline loops: CDR1 SGHRS, CDR2 YFSETQ. The CDR3 sequence is 14 residues long. The V end was cut by 1 base, the J end by 0 bases, with 7 bases between. CDR3 DNA sequence: TGCGCCAGCAGCTTGATGGGGTACCAAGAGACCCAGTACTTC. It yields the protein CASSLMGYQETQYF.

Written as DNA, the CDR3 is TGTGCCACCAGCAGAGGACAGGGGGCGAGTCCCATATATTTT. Translation gives CATSRGQGASPIYF. The chain links TRBV15 to TRBJ1-3; the match to TRBD1 covers 10 bases. The CDR3 is made up of 14 amino acids. Germline values: CDR1 LNHNV, CDR2 YYDKDF (reference sequence). Trimming at V came to 1 base and at J to 11 bases, leaving 5 bases not matched to a gene.

The CDR3 spells CASIVRQGRTEAFF. DNA of the CDR3: TGTGCCAGTATAGTCCGACAGGGAAGGACTGAAGCTTTCTTT. The V gene is TRBV19, the J gene TRBJ1-1, with TRBD1 matching 7 bases. V gave up 7 bases and J gave up 5 bases; unmatched junction bases: 10. This CDR3 comprises 14 residues. CDR1 and CDR2 from the germline V gene are LNHDA and SQIVND (reference sequence). Supplemented by reference TRBV19 and TRBJ1-1, the full variable domain reads DGGITQSPKYLFRKEGQNVTLSCEQNLNHDAMYWYRQDPGQGLRLIYYSQIVNDFQKGDIAEGYSVSREKKESFPLTVTSAQKNPTAFYLCASIVRQGRTEAFFGQGTRLTVV.

This chain links TRBV29-1 with TRBJ2-7, with D maybe TRBD1 (6 bases). This CDR3 contains 12 residues. Germline lookup yields CDR1 SQVTM and CDR2 ANQGSEA. V was pared by 0 bases and J by 7 bases, with 10 bases between. The CDR3 bases are TGCAGCGTTGAAGATCAGGGGACAGAGCAGTACTTC. Residues: CSVEDQGTEQYF.

The chain joins TRBV19 to TRBJ1-2; D not resolved. The germline V gene encodes CDR1 LNHDA and CDR2 SQIVND (reference sequence). The CDR3 is 15 amino acids. Trimming took 1 base from V and 5 from J, leaving 14 bases between them. The CDR3 sequence is CASSIGRKSPYGYTF. The DNA of the CDR3 is TGTGCCAGTAGTATAGGGAGGAAAAGCCCTTATGGCTACACCTTC.

In its sample, this clone was seen a few times. The genes are TRBV6-8 and TRBJ2-7; 8 bases are a match to TRBD1. In germline, CDR1 is MNHGY, CDR2 SAAAGT. Germline trimming cut 0 bases from V and 3 bases from J; bases unmatched to any gene: 4. The CDR3 is made up of 15 amino acids. The CDR3 reads CASSYSQTGDYEQYF. CDR3 coding DNA: TGTGCCAGCAGTTACTCGCAGACAGGGGACTACGAGCAGTACTTC.

This chain links TRBV25-1 with TRBJ1-2; 9 bases agree with TRBD1. CDR1 and CDR2 (germline): MGHDK, SYGVNS. Trimming at V came to 11 bases and at J to 4 bases, leaving 8 bases not matched to a gene. There are 13 residues in the CDR3. The CDR3 DNA reads TGTGCCGCCTCACAGGGGGCTGGCTATGGCTACACCTTC. This translates into CAASQGAGYGYTF.

This clone was seen only once. The chain's CDR3 is CASKVILGGNQPQHF. In DNA form, the CDR3 reads TGTGCCAGTAAGGTAATCCTGGGAGGCAATCAGCCCCAGCATTTT. The genes are TRBV19 and TRBJ1-5, with D unclear. The V gene lost 7 bases and the J gene lost 2 bases, with 15 bases spanning the gap. This CDR3 has 15 residues. The V gene's germline CDR1 is LNHDA and CDR2 SQIVND (reference sequence).

The chain combines TRBV6-8 with TRBJ2-3; 11 bases are a match to TRBD2. V shed 4 bases, J shed 4 bases, and the junction held 7 bases outside the gene matches. Germline assignment: CDR1 MNHGY and CDR2 SAAAGT. There are 16 residues in the CDR3. The CDR3, as DNA: TGTGCCAGCAGTTCCCTTAGCGGGGGGGCTTCAGATACGCAGTATTTT. Translating it yields CASSSLSGGASDTQYF.

The rearrangement links TRBV15 to TRBJ1-5; TRBD1 matches 7 bases. The CDR3 sequence is 16 residues long. In germline, CDR1 is LNHNV, CDR2 YYDKDF (reference sequence). The V and J ends lost 4 bases and 0 bases, in that order; junction bases with no gene match: 6. The CDR3 nucleotides are TGTGCCACCAGCACTCGACAGGGCTATAGCAATCAGCCCCAGCATTTT. Translating gives CATSTRQGYSNQPQHF.

The chain recombines TRBV18 with TRBJ1-2; no definite D call. The CDR3 has 15 amino acids. Germline lookup yields CDR1 KGHSH and CDR2 LQKENI. The V gene lost 0 bases and the J gene lost 2 bases, with 10 bases spanning the gap. The CDR3: CASSPPGRINYGYTF. CDR3 sequence (DNA): TGTGCCAGCTCACCACCAGGCAGAATCAACTATGGCTACACCTTC. The entire variable domain, with the rest obtained from reference TRBV18 and TRBJ1-2, is as follows: NAGVMQNPRHLVRRRGQEARLRCSPMKGHSHVYWYRQLPEEGLKFMVYLQKENIIDESGMPKERFSAEFPKEGPSILRIQQVVRGDSAAYFCASSPPGRINYGYTFGSGTRLTVV.

The chain employs TRBV10-2 and TRBJ2-1, with 9 bases lining up with TRBD2. This CDR3 is built from 13 residues. V dropped 6 bases and J dropped 9; count of bases not matched to a gene: 6. Germline V gene lookup returns CDR1 WSHSY and CDR2 SAAADI. The CDR3 is CASRLAGRVEQFF. As DNA, the CDR3 is TGCGCCAGCAGGCTAGCGGGACGGGTTGAGCAGTTCTTC.

The gene calls are TRBV14 and TRBJ2-7; a possible D gene is TRBD1 (6 bases). With 4 bases removed from V and 0 bases from J, the gap between germline ends came to 7 bases. CDR1 and CDR2 from the germline V gene are SGHDN and FVKESK. The CDR3 is 13 amino acids. CDR3 coding DNA: TGTGCCAGCAGCCCGGACAGCTCCTACGAGCAGTACTTC. This codes for CASSPDSSYEQYF.

The chain is built from TRBV4-1 and TRBJ2-7; D tentatively fits TRBD1 or TRBD2 (5 bases each). The V end was cut by 2 bases, the J end by 8 bases, with 16 bases between. The CDR3 runs 14 residues. In germline, CDR1 is MGHRA, CDR2 YSYEKL. The CDR3 reads CASSQNSGGTQQYF. For the CDR3, the DNA is TGCGCCAGCAGCCAAAACTCTGGGGGAACGCAGCAGTACTTC.

The V gene is TRBV28, the J gene TRBJ1-4; 10 bases agree with TRBD1. The CDR3 length is 17 residues. CDR1 is MDHEN and CDR2 is SYDVKM in the germline V gene. V shed 7 bases and J 12 bases; nucleotides not matched to a gene: 20. CDR3 in amino acids: CASTRNHGTGAPGELFF. CDR3 coding DNA: TGTGCCAGCACTCGGAACCACGGGACAGGGGCACCGGGGGAACTGTTTTTT.

The V gene is TRBV6-8, the J gene TRBJ2-7; 16 bases fit TRBD2. The CDR3 totals 16 residues. V trimming: 6 bases; J trimming: 3 bases; junction bases outside the gene matches: 5. The germline V gene encodes CDR1 MNHGY and CDR2 SAAAGT. CDR3 DNA: TGTGCCAGCAGCCGAGGGACTAGCGGGGGGGTCTACGAGCAGTACTTC. This gives the protein CASSRGTSGGVYEQYF.

The rearrangement joins TRBV28 to TRBJ2-6; D unclear. CDR1 and CDR2 from the germline V gene are MDHEN and SYDVKM. CDR3 size: 16 residues. V was clipped by 3 bases and J by 0 bases, with 9 bases between them. CDR3 sequence (DNA): TGTGCCAGCAGTTTCAGCGCCAACTCTGGGGCCAACGTCCTGACTTTC. Translation gives CASSFSANSGANVLTF.

V gene TRBV6-8 combines with J gene TRBJ2-2, with D possibly being TRBD1 (5 bases). Germline values: CDR1 MNHGY, CDR2 SAAAGT. The CDR3 spans 13 residues. Trimming left V 5 bases short and J 3 bases short, with 7 bases between. This CDR3 reads CASSDRDTGELFF. The CDR3 DNA follows: TGTGCCAGCAGTGACAGAGACACCGGGGAGCTGTTTTTT.

V usage is TRBV29-1 and J usage is TRBJ1-5; possibly TRBD1 for D (6 bases). The V and J ends lost 4 bases and 9 bases respectively, with 22 bases between them. Germline V lookup: CDR1 SQVTM, CDR2 ANQGSEA. The CDR3 runs to 15 residues. In DNA, the CDR3 is TGCAGCGTTGCTTCGACAGGCGGTGTCCAAGGGCCCCAGCATTTT. Encoded protein: CSVASTGGVQGPQHF.

The chain recombines TRBV5-1 with TRBJ1-1; the D gene is possibly TRBD1 (5 bases). Germline V gene lookup returns CDR1 SGHRS and CDR2 YFSETQ. The CDR3 totals 14 residues. Trimming removed 4 bases from V and 1 base from J, with 11 bases in between. CDR3 amino acids: CASSPGTANTEAFF. CDR3 nucleotides: TGCGCCAGCAGCCCCGGGACTGCGAACACTGAAGCTTTCTTT.

A word on this clone: The germline gene is not matched at one end of the junction; a read error may be the cause. The chain uses TRBV6-8 and TRBJ1-2; D is undetermined. The germline gives CDR1 MNHGY, CDR2 SAAAGT. The CDR3 covers 12 residues. CDR3 loop: CASSDSARGYTF. The CDR3 region has the DNA TGTGCCAGCAGTGACTCGGCGCGTGGCTACACCTTC.

This chain connects TRBV6-9 to TRBJ1-4; 7 bases are a match to TRBD1. The CDR3 is 14 residues long. V trimming: 5 bases; J trimming: 8 bases; junction bases outside the gene matches: 8. In germline, CDR1 is MNHGY, CDR2 SVAAGI. CDR3 DNA: TGTGCCAGCAGTGGCCAGGGGGTAAGAGAAAAACTGTTTTTT. Protein: CASSGQGVREKLFF.